The 8 T cell receptor beta chains given below trace back to one sample, sequenced in a study of T-cell memory formation after mild COVID-19. TCRdb re-derived calls from the 5' RACE reads in MiXCR, one entry per CDR3 protein. Here the sample spans roughly 100,000 distinct CDR3 sequences, around 12% being singletons. The sample consisted of PBMCs or a T cell subset sorted from them (not recorded which). These receptors came from an adult woman who had mild COVID-19 (a few samples of this study predate the infection). Cell type and time point are not known.

There are a few counts of this clonotype. The V call is TRBV11-2, the J call TRBJ2-1; 8 bases line up with TRBD2. Trimming took 7 bases from V and 3 from J; bases not matched to a gene: 17. This CDR3 contains 18 residues. CDR1 and CDR2 from the germline V gene are SGHAT and FQNNGV. This chain's CDR3 is CASTPGASGRVSYNEQFF. Here the CDR3 DNA reads TGTGCCAGCACCCCGGGGGCCAGCGGGAGAGTCAGCTACAATGAGCAGTTCTTC.

A few counts support this clonotype. The J gene is TRBJ1-3, the V gene TRBV5-4; no clear D. The CDR3 is 14 residues long. V lost 1 base and J 6 bases, leaving 11 bases between the germline ends. CDR1 and CDR2 from the germline V gene are SGHNT and YYREEE (reference sequence). CDR3 bases: TGTGCCAGCAGCTTGCCACCGGATTTAAACACCATATATTTT. Its translation is CASSLPPDLNTIYF.

The CDR3 DNA reads as TGTGCCAGCAGTCCCTGGACAGATAGAGCCAAAAACATTCAGTACTTC. Its protein is CASSPWTDRAKNIQYF. The chain links TRBV6-2 or TRBV6-3 to TRBJ2-4; D may be TRBD1 (6 bases). This CDR3 has 16 residues. Germline loops: CDR1 MNHEY, CDR2 SVGEGT. V lost 5 bases and J 0 bases, leaving 14 bases between the germline ends.

This clonotype was seen a handful of times. This chain links TRBV27 with TRBJ1-1; tentative D call: TRBD1 (6 bases). The germline V and J ends were trimmed by 8 bases and 4 bases, with 14 bases remaining between them. The CDR3 extends over 13 amino acids. The germline CDR1 and CDR2 sequences are MNHEY and SMNVEV (reference sequence). CDR3 DNA sequence: TGTGCCAGCTCGGGACAAGAGGGCACTGAAGCTTTCTTT. This translates into CASSGQEGTEAFF.

The chain is built from TRBV4-1 and TRBJ1-1; TRBD1 is a possible D gene (5 bases). V lost 1 base to trimming and J lost 5 bases, with 5 bases between them. Germline V gene sequence: CDR1 MGHRA, CDR2 YSYEKL. The CDR3 runs to 12 residues. CDR3: CASSQGTTEAFF. CDR3 coding DNA: TGCGCCAGCAGCCAAGGGACAACTGAAGCTTTCTTT.

A few counts support this clonotype. The genes are TRBV3-1 and TRBJ2-2; 14 nucleotides match TRBD2. The CDR3 spans 18 residues. Germline loops: CDR1 LGHDT, CDR2 YNNKEL (reference sequence). V lost 2 bases to trimming and J lost 4 bases; unmatched junction nucleotides: 6. CDR3 in amino acids: CASSQPGLAGVGTGELFF. The CDR3 bases are TGTGCCAGCAGCCAACCGGGACTAGCGGGAGTCGGCACCGGGGAGCTGTTTTTT.

This clonotype was observed many times. This sequence joins TRBV7-6 and TRBJ2-1; tentative D call: TRBD1 (5 bases). Trimming removed 5 bases at V and 0 bases at J, with 14 bases between. The CDR3 length is 16 residues. In germline, CDR1 is SGHVS, CDR2 FNYEAQ. The CDR3 region has the DNA TGTGCCAGCAGCCACCGCGGACAAAACTCCTACAATGAGCAGTTCTTC. Translated: CASSHRGQNSYNEQFF.

The genes are TRBV5-8 and TRBJ2-5; TRBD2 matches at 7 bases. The J segment lost 3 bases and the V segment lost 2 bases, leaving 13 bases of the junction unmatched. Germline CDR1 is SGHTS and CDR2 is YDEGEE. This CDR3 is built from 17 residues. This CDR3 is CASSFVPAGLDEETQYF. DNA for the CDR3: TGTGCCAGCAGCTTTGTGCCGGCCGGACTAGACGAAGAGACCCAGTACTTC.